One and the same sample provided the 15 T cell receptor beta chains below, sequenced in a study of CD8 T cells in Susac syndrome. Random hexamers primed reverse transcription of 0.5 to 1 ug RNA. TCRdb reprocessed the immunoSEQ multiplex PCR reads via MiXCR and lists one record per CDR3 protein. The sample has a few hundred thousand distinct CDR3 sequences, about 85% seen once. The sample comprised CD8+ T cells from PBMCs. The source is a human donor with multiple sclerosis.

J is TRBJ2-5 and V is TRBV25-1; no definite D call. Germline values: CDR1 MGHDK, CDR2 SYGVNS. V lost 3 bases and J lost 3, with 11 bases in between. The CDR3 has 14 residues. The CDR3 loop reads CASSDHWVKETQYF. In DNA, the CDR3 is TGTGCCAGCAGTGATCATTGGGTTAAAGAGACCCAGTACTTC.

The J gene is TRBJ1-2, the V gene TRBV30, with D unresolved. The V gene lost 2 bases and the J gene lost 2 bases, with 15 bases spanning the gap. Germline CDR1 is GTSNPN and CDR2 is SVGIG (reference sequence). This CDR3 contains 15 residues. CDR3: CAWSTPRTVNYGYTF. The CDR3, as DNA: TGTGCCTGGAGTACCCCTAGGACGGTGAACTATGGCTACACCTTC.

The chain's CDR3 is CAWSVLSNEKLFF. CDR3 DNA sequence: TGTGCCTGGAGTGTACTGTCGAATGAAAAACTGTTTTTT. The rearrangement uses TRBV30 and TRBJ1-4; D not resolved. Germline CDR1 is GTSNPN and CDR2 is SVGIG (reference sequence). The CDR3 has 13 residues. V dropped 0 bases and J dropped 5 bases, with 7 bases sitting between them.

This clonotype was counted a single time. CDR3 sequence (DNA): TGTGCCACCAGTGATTCACGGGGGGACTTCACCGGGGAGCTGTTTTTT. It codes for CATSDSRGDFTGELFF. The V gene is TRBV24-1, the J gene TRBJ2-2; 7 bases are a match to TRBD2. After removal of 2 bases from V and 4 bases from J, the junction contained 6 bases not matched to a gene. This CDR3 comprises 16 residues. From germline, CDR1 is KGHDR and CDR2 SFDVKD.

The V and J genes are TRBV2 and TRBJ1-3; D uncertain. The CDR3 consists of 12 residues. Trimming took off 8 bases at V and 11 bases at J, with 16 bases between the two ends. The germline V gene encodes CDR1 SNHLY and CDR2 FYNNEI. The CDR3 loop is CASGSSLLAIYF. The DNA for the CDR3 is TGTGCCAGCGGATCGAGCCTGCTGGCCATATATTTT.

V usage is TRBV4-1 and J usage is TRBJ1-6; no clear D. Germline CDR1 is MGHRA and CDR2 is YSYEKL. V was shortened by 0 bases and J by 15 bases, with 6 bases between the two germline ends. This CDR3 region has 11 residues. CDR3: CASSQDGDLHF. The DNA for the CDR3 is TGCGCCAGCAGCCAAGATGGGGACCTCCACTTT.

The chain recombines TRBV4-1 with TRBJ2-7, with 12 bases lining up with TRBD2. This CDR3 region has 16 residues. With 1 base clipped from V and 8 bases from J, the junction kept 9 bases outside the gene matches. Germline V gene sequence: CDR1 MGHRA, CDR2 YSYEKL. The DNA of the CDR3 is TGCGCCAGCAGCCAAGGGCTACTAGCGGGAGGAGGACAGCAGTACTTC. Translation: CASSQGLLAGGGQQYF.

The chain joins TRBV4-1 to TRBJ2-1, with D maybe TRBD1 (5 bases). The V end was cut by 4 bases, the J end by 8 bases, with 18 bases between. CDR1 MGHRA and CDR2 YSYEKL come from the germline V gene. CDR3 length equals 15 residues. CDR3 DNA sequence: TGCGCCAGCAGCCCGGACGCTGCAGGGATCGATGAGCAGTTCTTC. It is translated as CASSPDAAGIDEQFF.

The CDR3 DNA reads TGTGCCAGCAGGTGGACAGGGGGCTATAATTCACCCCTCCACTTT. Translation: CASRWTGGYNSPLHF. The rearrangement uses TRBV27 and TRBJ1-6, with TRBD1 identical over 10 bases. The CDR3 extends over 15 amino acids. The V segment lost 6 bases and the J segment 3 bases; nucleotides outside the gene matches: 2. Per germline, CDR1 MNHEY and CDR2 SMNVEV (reference sequence).

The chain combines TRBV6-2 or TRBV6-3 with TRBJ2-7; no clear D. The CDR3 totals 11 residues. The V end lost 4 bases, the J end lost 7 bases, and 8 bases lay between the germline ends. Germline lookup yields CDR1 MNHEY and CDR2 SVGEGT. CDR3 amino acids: CASSFGWEQYF. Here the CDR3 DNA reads TGTGCCAGCAGTTTCGGGTGGGAGCAGTACTTC.

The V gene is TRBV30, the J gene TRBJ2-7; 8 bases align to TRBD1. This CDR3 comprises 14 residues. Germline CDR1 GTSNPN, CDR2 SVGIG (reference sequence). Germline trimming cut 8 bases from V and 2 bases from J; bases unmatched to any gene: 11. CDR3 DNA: TGTGCCACCTCCGGCGGGGACAGGCCCTACGAGCAGTACTTC. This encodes CATSGGDRPYEQYF.

The DNA for the CDR3 is TGTGCCAGCAGCCAAGATCAATCCTACGAGCAGTACTTC. This gives the protein CASSQDQSYEQYF. The V call is TRBV3-1, the J call TRBJ2-7; D gene ambiguous. The CDR3 covers 13 residues. Germline CDR1 LGHDT, CDR2 YNNKEL (reference sequence). V was pared by 0 bases and J by 1 base, with 4 bases between.

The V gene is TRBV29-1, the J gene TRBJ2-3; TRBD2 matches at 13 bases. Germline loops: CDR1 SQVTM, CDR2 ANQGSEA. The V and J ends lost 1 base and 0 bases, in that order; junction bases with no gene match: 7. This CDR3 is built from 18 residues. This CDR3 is CSVEGLTSGGASTDTQYF. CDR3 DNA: TGCAGCGTTGAAGGCTTAACTAGCGGGGGGGCTAGCACAGATACGCAGTATTTT.

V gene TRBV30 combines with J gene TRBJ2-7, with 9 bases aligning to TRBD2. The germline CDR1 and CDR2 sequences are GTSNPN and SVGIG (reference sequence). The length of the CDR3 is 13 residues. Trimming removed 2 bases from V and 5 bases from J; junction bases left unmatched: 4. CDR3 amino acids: CAWSPLAGDEQYF. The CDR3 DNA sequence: TGTGCCTGGAGTCCCTTAGCGGGGGACGAGCAGTACTTC.

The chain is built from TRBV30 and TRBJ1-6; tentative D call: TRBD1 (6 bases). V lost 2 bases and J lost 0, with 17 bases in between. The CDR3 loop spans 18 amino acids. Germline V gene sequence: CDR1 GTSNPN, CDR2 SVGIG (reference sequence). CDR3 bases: TGTGCCTGGAGTTCCTCCCCTGACAGGAGCTCCTATAATTCACCCCTCCACTTT. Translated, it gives CAWSSSPDRSSYNSPLHF.